Each of the 32 T cell receptor beta chains below was sequenced from the same sample in a study of cytomegalovirus exposure and HLA in healthy donors. This PCR relied on a set of 60 Vbeta primers and 13 Jbeta primers. Sequencing was performed with immunoSEQ multiplex PCR; in TCRdb, only in-frame clones are kept and a portion is missing. The sample records 150,000 or so clones, about 75% being singletons. Sequencing was done on a sample of PBMCs. These receptors were obtained from a female donor in good health and CMV-seronegative.

The chain carries TRBV6-5 and TRBJ2-1, with unresolved D. Germline CDR1 MNHEY, CDR2 SVGAGI. CDR3 size: 15 residues. The germline V and J ends were trimmed by 3 bases and 1 base, with 10 bases remaining between them. The DNA for the CDR3 is TGTGCCAGCAGTTATATTTACAGTTCCTACAATGAGCAGTTCTTC. Protein sequence: CASSYIYSSYNEQFF.

This clone has only a few counts. This chain joins TRBV19 and TRBJ2-7, with D maybe TRBD1 (5 bases). Per the germline V gene, CDR1 is LNHDA and CDR2 is SQIVND (reference sequence). V dropped 5 bases and J dropped 5 bases, with 13 bases sitting between them. The CDR3 length is 13 residues. The DNA for the CDR3 is TGTGCCAGTAGTGCTCGACAGTTCCACGAGCAGTACTTC. Residues: CASSARQFHEQYF.

The genes are TRBV7-6 and TRBJ1-2; D remains unclear. The V gene lost 5 bases and the J gene lost 8 bases, with 12 bases spanning the gap. The CDR3 length is 12 residues. Germline assignment: CDR1 SGHVS and CDR2 FNYEAQ. The CDR3 region is CASSPGGQGYTF. CDR3 nucleotide sequence: TGTGCCAGCAGCCCGGGAGGGCAGGGCTACACCTTC. The full variable domain, with the rest looked up from reference TRBV7-6 and TRBJ1-2, is GAGVSQSPRYKVTKRGQDVALRCDPISGHVSLYWYRQALGQGPEFLTYFNYEAQQDKSGLPNDRFSAERPEGSISTLTIQRTEQRDSAMYRCASSPGGQGYTFGSGTRLTVV.

This chain uses TRBV30 with TRBJ2-5; D possibly corresponds to TRBD1 (5 bases). This CDR3 spans 12 amino acids. Trimming took 1 base from V and 7 from J, leaving 10 bases between them. Germline-derived CDR1 and CDR2 are GTSNPN and SVGIG (reference sequence). CDR3 DNA sequence: TGTGCCTGGAGTGAGGGGTTGTCGACCCAGTACTTC. Protein product: CAWSEGLSTQYF.

This clone has a handful of counts. The gene calls are TRBV5-6 and TRBJ1-4; TRBD1 is a possible D gene (6 bases). The CDR3 sequence is 14 residues long. V gave up 2 bases and J gave up 6 bases, with 11 bases separating them. Germline lookup yields CDR1 SGHDT and CDR2 YYEEEE. CDR3 coding DNA: TGTGCCAGCAGCTTAACAGGGAGGGATGAAAAACTGTTTTTT. Its translation is CASSLTGRDEKLFF.

This chain joins TRBV9 and TRBJ2-1, with TRBD1 as a possible D gene (6 bases). Germline CDR1 SGDLS, CDR2 YYNGEE. This CDR3 contains 18 residues. V was clipped by 3 bases and J by 2 bases, with 21 bases between them. The DNA of the CDR3 is TGTGCCAGCAGCGCCCGAGGACTTACAGGGTCCACCTACAATGAGCAGTTCTTC. It codes for CASSARGLTGSTYNEQFF.

The chain couples TRBV5-1 to TRBJ1-4; D gene unclear. Germline values: CDR1 SGHRS, CDR2 YFSETQ. With 0 bases removed from V and 4 bases from J, the gap between germline ends came to 16 bases. The CDR3 covers 17 residues. The CDR3 spells CASSLGEGNGLNEKLFF. The DNA of the CDR3 is TGCGCCAGCAGCTTGGGGGAGGGAAATGGACTTAATGAAAAACTGTTTTTT.

In its sample, this clone was seen a few times. The V and J genes are TRBV10-3 and TRBJ1-4; tentative D call: TRBD1 (6 bases). Germline loops: CDR1 ENHRY, CDR2 SYGVKD. The V and J ends lost 2 bases and 7 bases respectively, with 17 bases between them. CDR3 length: 16 amino acids. The CDR3 nucleotides read TGTGCCATCAGTGAGAGCCCTGCAGGGGTCGGTGAAAAACTGTTTTTT. This encodes CAISESPAGVGEKLFF.

V is TRBV10-1 and J is TRBJ2-5; 11 nucleotides line up with TRBD2. Germline V gene lookup returns CDR1 WNHNN and CDR2 SYGVQD (reference sequence). The CDR3 is made up of 13 amino acids. The V and J ends lost 5 bases and 5 bases, in that order; junction bases with no gene match: 1. CDR3 region: CASSRTSGETQYF. The CDR3 nucleotides are TGCGCCAGCAGTCGGACTAGCGGGGAGACCCAGTACTTC.

The sample holds a few counts of this clone. This CDR3 reads CASSLGGDTDTQYF. DNA for the CDR3: TGCGCCAGCAGCTTGGGCGGGGACACAGATACGCAGTATTTT. The rearrangement links TRBV5-1 to TRBJ2-3; tentatively, D is TRBD2 (6 bases). The CDR3 totals 14 residues. Germline V CDR1 and CDR2: SGHRS, YFSETQ. The germline V and J ends were trimmed by 0 bases and 2 bases, with 7 bases remaining between them.

This clone showed up just a few times. The chain employs TRBV9 and TRBJ2-7; D is perhaps TRBD2 (5 bases). The CDR3 length is 14 residues. Germline V gene data show CDR1 as SGDLS and CDR2 as YYNGEE. The V end lost 5 bases, the J end lost 4 bases, and 16 bases lay between the germline ends. The CDR3: CASSPDSAVYEQYF. The CDR3 nucleotides read TGTGCCAGCAGTCCGGACTCGGCAGTTTACGAGCAGTACTTC.

This chain uses TRBV6-1 with TRBJ2-7; D is undetermined. Trimming took 1 base from V and 12 from J, leaving 13 bases between them. The CDR3 is 12 amino acids. CDR1 and CDR2 from the germline V gene are MNHNS and SASEGT. Written as DNA, the CDR3 is TGTGCCAGCAGTGAAGAGTACTCCTCGGTGTACTTC. Its translation is CASSEEYSSVYF.

The chain links TRBV7-3 to TRBJ1-1; D possibly corresponds to TRBD1 (6 bases). CDR1 is SGHTA, CDR2 FQGTGA, per germline. This CDR3 spans 13 amino acids. Trimming cost V 4 bases and J 7 bases, with 13 bases left between them. The CDR3 DNA follows: TGTGCCAGCAGCTCCGACAGGAGGCATGAAGCTTTCTTT. Its protein product is CASSSDRRHEAFF.

The rearrangement joins TRBV7-3 to TRBJ1-2; 7 bases line up with TRBD1. Germline lookup yields CDR1 SGHTA and CDR2 FQGTGA. V lost 5 bases, J lost 0 bases, and 6 bases stayed unmatched. This CDR3 is 15 amino acids long. The CDR3 DNA sequence: TGTGCCAGCAGCCCTGGACAGGCAACTAACTATGGCTACACCTTC. Encoded protein: CASSPGQATNYGYTF.

This chain joins TRBV2 and TRBJ1-1; D is unclear. CDR1 is SNHLY, CDR2 FYNNEI, per germline. Deletions cut 5 bases from V and 8 bases from J, with 9 bases between. The length of the CDR3 is 11 residues. This CDR3 is CASSPQREAFF. In DNA form, the CDR3 reads TGTGCCAGCAGTCCACAGAGAGAAGCTTTCTTT.

V is TRBV5-1 and J is TRBJ1-2; perhaps TRBD1 as D (6 bases). From germline, CDR1 is SGHRS and CDR2 YFSETQ. Trimming cost V 7 bases and J 0 bases, with 16 bases left between them. This CDR3 region has 15 residues. CDR3 in DNA: TGCGCCAGCCGGGGGGGCACCCCAGCTAACTATGGCTACACCTTC. Amino acids: CASRGGTPANYGYTF.

This clone came up a few times. V is TRBV30 and J is TRBJ1-6; 7 bases fit TRBD1. The CDR3 is 14 amino acids. The V gene end was trimmed by 1 base and the J gene end by 5 bases; junction bases not matched to a gene: 2. Per germline, CDR1 GTSNPN and CDR2 SVGIG (reference sequence). The CDR3 sequence: CAWSAGTDNSPLHF. The CDR3 DNA reads TGTGCCTGGAGTGCCGGGACAGATAATTCACCCCTCCACTTT.

The CDR3 sequence: CASSVDFGTDTQYF. In nucleotides, the CDR3 is TGTGCCAGCAGCGTAGACTTCGGCACAGATACGCAGTATTTT. The gene calls are TRBV9 and TRBJ2-3; D is uncertain. Germline CDR1 reads SGDLS; CDR2 reads YYNGEE. The length of the CDR3 is 14 residues. The V gene lost 0 bases and the J gene lost 1 base, with 6 bases spanning the gap. The variable domain in full, with the rest retrieved from reference TRBV9 and TRBJ2-3, is DSGVTQTPKHLITATGQRVTLRCSPRSGDLSVYWYQQSLDQGLQFLIQYYNGEERAKGNILERFSAQQFPDLHSELNLSSLELGDSALYFCASSVDFGTDTQYFGPGTRLTVL.

V is TRBV5-6 and J is TRBJ2-7; D is perhaps TRBD1 (5 bases). From germline, CDR1 is SGHDT and CDR2 YYEEEE. Trimming left V 0 bases short and J 2 bases short, with 9 bases between. This CDR3 is built from 14 residues. DNA for the CDR3: TGTGCCAGCAGCTTGGTAGGGGCCCCCTACGAGCAGTACTTC. Its protein is CASSLVGAPYEQYF.

The chain links TRBV30 to TRBJ1-1; no clear D gene. Germline V gene sequence: CDR1 GTSNPN, CDR2 SVGIG (reference sequence). Trimming cost V 1 base and J 0 bases, with 9 bases left between them. This CDR3 has 14 residues. This CDR3 is CAWSGFGVNTEAFF. The CDR3 DNA reads TGTGCCTGGAGTGGCTTCGGAGTGAACACTGAAGCTTTCTTT.

V and J are TRBV6-1 and TRBJ2-7; 8 bases are a match to TRBD2. The CDR3 sequence is 14 residues long. Trimming took 7 bases from V and 3 from J; bases not matched to a gene: 8. Germline CDR1 and CDR2: MNHNS and SASEGT. CDR3 nucleotides: TGTGCCAGCATGGAAGCGGGAGCCTTCTACGAGCAGTACTTC. Its translation: CASMEAGAFYEQYF.

Only a few counts were recorded for this clone. The V and J genes are TRBV2 and TRBJ1-2; TRBD1 matches at 8 bases. The germline gives CDR1 SNHLY, CDR2 FYNNEI. V dropped 8 bases and J dropped 5; count of bases not matched to a gene: 10. The CDR3 is 14 residues long. DNA of the CDR3: TGTGCCAGCGGGAGGACAGGGTATGAATATGGCTACACCTTC. This encodes CASGRTGYEYGYTF.

This chain connects TRBV19 to TRBJ1-4, with a possible D match to TRBD1 (6 bases). Trimming took 1 base from V and 7 from J, leaving 13 bases between them. This CDR3 region has 15 residues. The germline V gene encodes CDR1 LNHDA and CDR2 SQIVND (reference sequence). The CDR3 DNA is TGTGCCAGTAGTATAGGGGGAGGGGGACCTGAAAAACTGTTTTTT. It yields the protein CASSIGGGGPEKLFF.

This clone was detected only once. The V and J genes are TRBV12-2 and TRBJ2-7; TRBD2 reflects the table's D call only, with no check against the DNA. TRBV12-2 is flagged as a pseudogene. This CDR3 has 15 residues. The CDR3 reads CASRLATGGLYEQYF. In DNA form, the CDR3 reads TGTGCAAGTCGCTTAGCTACGGGAGGTCTCTACGAGCAGTACTTC.

V is TRBV5-1 and J is TRBJ1-1; TRBD1 aligns across 10 bases. The V gene's germline CDR1 is SGHRS and CDR2 YFSETQ. V dropped 6 bases and J dropped 10; count of bases not matched to a gene: 9. The CDR3 is 13 residues long. The CDR3 protein is CASTTGTGDLAFF. The DNA for the CDR3 is TGCGCCAGCACCACCGGGACAGGGGACCTAGCTTTCTTT.

The chain uses TRBV4-1 and TRBJ1-4, with 8 bases fitting TRBD1. Looked up from germline, CDR1 is MGHRA and CDR2 is YSYEKL. The trim removed 3 bases at V and 7 bases at J, leaving 10 bases unmatched. CDR3 length: 16 residues. The CDR3 loop reads CASSQANTGGSEKLFF. For the CDR3, the DNA is TGCGCCAGCAGCCAGGCGAATACAGGGGGTTCTGAAAAACTGTTTTTT.

The chain links TRBV5-1 to TRBJ2-3; 15 bases are shared with TRBD2. Germline V gene sequence: CDR1 SGHRS, CDR2 YFSETQ. CDR3 size: 15 residues. Trimming took 3 bases from V and 14 from J; bases not matched to a gene: 10. The chain's CDR3 is CASSWDGTSGRNPYF. DNA for the CDR3: TGCGCCAGCAGCTGGGACGGGACTAGCGGGAGGAACCCGTATTTT.

The chain is built from TRBV27 and TRBJ2-3, with 10 bases matching TRBD1. Losses at the gene ends were 6 bases for V and 5 bases for J; bases not matched to a gene: 2. The CDR3 spans 13 residues. CDR1 is MNHEY and CDR2 is SMNVEV in the germline V gene (reference sequence). The CDR3 here is CASSWDRGDTQYF. Written as DNA, the CDR3 is TGTGCCAGCAGCTGGGACAGGGGAGATACGCAGTATTTT.

This clone occurred a few times. The rearrangement links TRBV7-9 to TRBJ1-4; D ambiguous. The germline V gene has CDR1 SEHNR and CDR2 FQNEAQ (reference sequence). V was clipped by 1 base and J by 8 bases, with 14 bases between them. The CDR3 is made up of 15 amino acids. CDR3 in DNA: TGTGCCAGCAGCTTAGTTGGGCGCAGCGGCGAAAAACTGTTTTTT. Its protein is CASSLVGRSGEKLFF. Based on the CDR3 plus reference TRBV7-9 and TRBJ1-4, the full variable domain is DTGVSQNPRHKITKRGQNVTFRCDPISEHNRLYWYRQTLGQGPEFLTYFQNEAQLEKSRLLSDRFSAERPKGSFSTLEIQRTEQGDSAMYLCASSLVGRSGEKLFFGSGTQLSVL.

The sample holds a few counts of this clone. V is TRBV9 and J is TRBJ1-2, with unresolved D. The CDR3 sequence is 12 residues long. V dropped 1 base and J dropped 11 bases, with 12 bases sitting between them. Germline V gene sequence: CDR1 SGDLS, CDR2 YYNGEE. CDR3 in amino acids: CASSVSGGRYTF. CDR3 nucleotides: TGTGCCAGCAGCGTAAGTGGAGGGAGGTACACCTTC.

This clone came up a few times. The chain uses TRBV18 and TRBJ1-2, with D unresolved. The V gene's germline CDR1 is KGHSH and CDR2 LQKENI. Trimming removed 2 bases at V and 0 bases at J, with 10 bases between. This CDR3 contains 15 residues. CDR3 coding DNA: TGTGCCAGCTCACCAAGCGGGTTTACTAACTATGGCTACACCTTC. Protein: CASSPSGFTNYGYTF.

For this clone: Other nucleotide sequences in the sample specify the same CDR3. The chain couples TRBV2 to TRBJ1-1; TRBD1 matches 7 bases. Looked up from germline, CDR1 is SNHLY and CDR2 is FYNNEI. The CDR3 spans 14 residues. Trimming at V came to 3 bases and at J to 2 bases, leaving 3 bases not matched to a gene. The CDR3 DNA follows: TGTGCCAGCAGTGAGCAGGGGGTAAACACTGAAGCTTTCTTT. It yields the protein CASSEQGVNTEAFF.